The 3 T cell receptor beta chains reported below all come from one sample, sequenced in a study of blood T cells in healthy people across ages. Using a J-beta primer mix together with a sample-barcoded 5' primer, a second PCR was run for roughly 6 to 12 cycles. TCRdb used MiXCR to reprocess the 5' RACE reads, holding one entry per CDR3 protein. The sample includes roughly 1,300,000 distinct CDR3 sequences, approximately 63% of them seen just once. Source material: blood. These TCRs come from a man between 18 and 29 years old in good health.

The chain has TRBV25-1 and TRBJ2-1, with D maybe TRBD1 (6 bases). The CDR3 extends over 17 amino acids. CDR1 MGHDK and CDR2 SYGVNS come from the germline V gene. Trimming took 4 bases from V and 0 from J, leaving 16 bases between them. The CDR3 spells CASSGLPGHLSYNEQFF. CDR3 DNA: TGTGCCAGCAGTGGGCTCCCGGGACACCTCTCCTACAATGAGCAGTTCTTC.

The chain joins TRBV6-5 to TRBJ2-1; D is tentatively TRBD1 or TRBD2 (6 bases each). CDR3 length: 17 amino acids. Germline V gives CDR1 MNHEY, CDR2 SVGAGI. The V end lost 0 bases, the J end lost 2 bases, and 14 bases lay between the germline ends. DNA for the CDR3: TGTGCCAGCAGTTACTCGATCGAGGGGGGTACCTACAATGAGCAGTTCTTC. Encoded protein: CASSYSIEGGTYNEQFF.

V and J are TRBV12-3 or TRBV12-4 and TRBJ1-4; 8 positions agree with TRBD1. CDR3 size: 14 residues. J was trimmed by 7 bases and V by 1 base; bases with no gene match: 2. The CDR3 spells CASSLGDRGEKLFF. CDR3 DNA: TGTGCCAGCAGTTTAGGAGACAGGGGTGAAAAACTGTTTTTT.